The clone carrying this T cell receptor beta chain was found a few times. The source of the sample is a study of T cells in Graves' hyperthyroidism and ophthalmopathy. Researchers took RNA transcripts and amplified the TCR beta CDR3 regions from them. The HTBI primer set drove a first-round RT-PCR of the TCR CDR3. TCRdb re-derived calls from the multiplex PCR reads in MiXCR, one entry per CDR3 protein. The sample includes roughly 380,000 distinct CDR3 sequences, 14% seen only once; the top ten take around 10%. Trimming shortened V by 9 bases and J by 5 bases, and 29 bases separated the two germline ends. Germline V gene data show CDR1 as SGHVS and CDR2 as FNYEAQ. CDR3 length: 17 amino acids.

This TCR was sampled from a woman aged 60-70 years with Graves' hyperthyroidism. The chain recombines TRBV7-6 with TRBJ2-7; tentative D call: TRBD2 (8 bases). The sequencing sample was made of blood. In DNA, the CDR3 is TGTGCCAGTCCGCTCCGAGGCGGGAGGAACAGGGGCGACGAGCAGTACTTC. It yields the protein CASPLRGGRNRGDEQYF.